This TCR beta chain was obtained from a study of T cells after yellow fever vaccination. Study as a whole: SMART-Seq v4 Ultra Low Input handled preparation of low-cell-number fractions. General study points: Abundant contaminating clonotypes from the bulk population could appear in FACS-sorted repertoires. Clones from primary vaccination mostly reappeared after the booster (less than 98% CD4, 88% CD8).

The CDR3 contains 14 residues. Germline V gives CDR1 LNHNV, CDR2 YYDKDF (reference sequence). V lost 5 bases and J lost 0, with 9 bases in between. TCRdb re-called the 5' RACE reads with MiXCR, one entry per CDR3 protein. Among a few hundred thousand distinct CDR3 sequences, 8% to 10% were seen once, and the ten largest hold roughly 18%. This clonotype was seen only once. Its cognate antigen is unknown. The V call is TRBV15, the J call TRBJ2-3; TRBD2 is a possible D gene (6 bases). Sequenced here: PBMCs, sampled on the day of the first yellow fever vaccination. This receptor was taken from a man aged 18-30 years who received the YFV17D yellow fever vaccine. CDR3 sequence reads: CATSEEGSTDTQYF. CDR3 DNA: TGTGCCACCAGCGAGGAGGGTAGCACAGATACGCAGTATTTT.